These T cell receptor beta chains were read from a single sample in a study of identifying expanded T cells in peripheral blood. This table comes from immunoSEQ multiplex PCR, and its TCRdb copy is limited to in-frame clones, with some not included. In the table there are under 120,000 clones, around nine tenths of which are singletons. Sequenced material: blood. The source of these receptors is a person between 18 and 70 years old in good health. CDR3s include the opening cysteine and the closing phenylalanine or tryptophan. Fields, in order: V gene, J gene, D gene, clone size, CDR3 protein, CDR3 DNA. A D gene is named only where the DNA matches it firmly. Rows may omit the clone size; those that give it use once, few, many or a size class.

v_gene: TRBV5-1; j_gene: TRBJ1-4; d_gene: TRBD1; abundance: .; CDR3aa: CASKATGFTNEKLFF; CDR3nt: TGCGCCAGCAAGGCGACAGGGTTTACTAATGAAAAACTGTTTTTT
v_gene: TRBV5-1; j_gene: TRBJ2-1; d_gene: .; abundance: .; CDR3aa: CASSTLGPTYPNEQFF; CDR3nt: TGCGCCAGCAGCACACTGGGCCCTACTTACCCCAATGAGCAGTTCTTC
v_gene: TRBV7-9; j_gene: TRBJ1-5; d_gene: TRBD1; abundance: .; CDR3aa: CASSSGQNSNQPQHF; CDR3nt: TGTGCCAGCAGCTCGGGACAGAATAGCAATCAGCCCCAGCATTTT
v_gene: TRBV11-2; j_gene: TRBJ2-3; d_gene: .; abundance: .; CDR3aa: CASSSVGRTDTQYF; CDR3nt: TGTGCCAGCAGCTCAGTAGGGCGCACAGATACGCAGTATTTT
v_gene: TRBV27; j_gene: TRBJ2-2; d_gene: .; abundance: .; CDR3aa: CASSPTNTGELFF; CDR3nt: TGTGCCAGCAGCCCGACGAACACCGGGGAGCTGTTTTTT
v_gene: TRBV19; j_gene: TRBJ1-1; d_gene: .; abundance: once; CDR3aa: CASETGTGMNTEAFF; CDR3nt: TGTGCCAGTGAAACGGGTACAGGGATGAACACTGAAGCTTTCTTT
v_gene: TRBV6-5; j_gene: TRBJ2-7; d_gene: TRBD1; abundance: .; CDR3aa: CASRRTGYYEQYF; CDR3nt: TGTGCCAGCAGGCGGACAGGGTACTACGAGCAGTACTTC
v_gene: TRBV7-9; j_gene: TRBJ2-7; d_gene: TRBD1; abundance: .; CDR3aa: CASSPWTGPSYEQYF; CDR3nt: TGTGCCAGCAGCCCCTGGACAGGGCCCTCCTACGAGCAGTACTTC
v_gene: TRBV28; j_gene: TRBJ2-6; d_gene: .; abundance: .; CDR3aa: CASSLRRAGANVLTF; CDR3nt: TGTGCCAGCAGTTTAAGGAGGGCTGGGGCCAACGTCCTGACTTTC
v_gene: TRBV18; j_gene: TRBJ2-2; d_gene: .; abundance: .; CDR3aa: CASSREAGELFF; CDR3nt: TGTGCCAGCTCACGAGAAGCCGGGGAGCTGTTTTTT
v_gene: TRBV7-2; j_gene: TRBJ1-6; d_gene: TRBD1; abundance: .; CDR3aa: CASSPISGQWNSPLHF; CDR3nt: TGTGCCAGCAGCCCGATATCGGGACAGTGGAATTCACCCCTCCACTTT
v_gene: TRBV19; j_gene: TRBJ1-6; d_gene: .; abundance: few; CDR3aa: CASSMAPLQGSPLHF; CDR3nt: TGTGCCAGTAGTATGGCCCCCCTACAGGGATCACCCCTCCACTTT
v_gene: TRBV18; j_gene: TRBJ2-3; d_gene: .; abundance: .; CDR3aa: CASQGTVPELITDTQYF; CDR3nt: TGTGCCAGCCAAGGGACGGTGCCTGAACTTATAACAGATACGCAGTATTTT
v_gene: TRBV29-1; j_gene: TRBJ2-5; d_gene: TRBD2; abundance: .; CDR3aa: CSVGGTSGGALETQYF; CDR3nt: TGCAGCGTAGGAGGGACTAGCGGGGGGGCGTTGGAGACCCAGTACTTC